The next 21 T cell receptor beta chains were all read from a single sample in a study of cytomegalovirus exposure and HLA in healthy donors. PCR amplification relied on 60 Vbeta primers (plus 13 Jbeta primers). Generated by immunoSEQ multiplex PCR, the TCRdb table keeps only in-frame clones and is missing some. The data contain 150,000 to 200,000 clones, around two thirds of them singletons. Sequencing input: PBMCs. The source of these receptors is a man aged 40-49 years in good health and CMV-seronegative.

The chain has TRBV6-4 and TRBJ2-2; D remains unclear. There are 15 residues in the CDR3. The V gene lost 0 bases and the J gene lost 6 bases, with 11 bases spanning the gap. Germline V CDR1 and CDR2: MRHNA, SNTAGT. In nucleotides, the CDR3 is TGTGCCAGCAGTGACTCATTTAAGCGAGCCGGGGAGCTGTTTTTT. Translating gives CASSDSFKRAGELFF.

This chain uses TRBV25-1 with TRBJ1-1, with D possibly being TRBD1 (6 bases). CDR1 MGHDK and CDR2 SYGVNS come from the germline V gene. The CDR3 contains 15 residues. Trimming stripped 5 bases from V and 8 bases from J, with 21 bases between. The CDR3 loop is CASSFNGFRQVEAFF. For the CDR3, the DNA is TGTGCCAGCAGTTTTAATGGGTTTAGACAGGTCGAAGCTTTCTTT.

V and J are TRBV29-1 and TRBJ2-7; 11 bases match TRBD1. Germline V gene data show CDR1 as SQVTM and CDR2 as ANQGSEA. The length of the CDR3 is 13 residues. V shed 6 bases and J 4 bases; nucleotides not matched to a gene: 5. Here the CDR3 reads CSVMGQGGYEQYF. CDR3 coding DNA: TGCAGCGTCATGGGACAGGGGGGATACGAGCAGTACTTC.

V is TRBV19 and J is TRBJ1-5; D unclear. V dropped 7 bases and J dropped 5 bases, with 9 bases sitting between them. Germline V lookup: CDR1 LNHDA, CDR2 SQIVND (reference sequence). The CDR3 sequence is 12 residues long. The CDR3 reads CASKAGYQPQHF. Here the CDR3 DNA reads TGTGCCAGTAAGGCGGGGTATCAGCCCCAGCATTTT.

To note about this clone: Sequence at one end of the junction differs from germline and may be a read error. Other DNA sequences in this sample translate to the same CDR3. CDR3 sequence: CASSQDETGRQPQHF. The CDR3 bases are TGCGCCAGTAGCCAAGACGAGACAGGGCGCCAGCCCCAGCATTTT. The J gene is TRBJ1-5, the V gene TRBV4-1; 7 bases are a match to TRBD1. CDR3 length: 15 amino acids. Germline CDR1 MGHRA, CDR2 YSYEKL.

The rearrangement uses TRBV2 and TRBJ2-7; maybe TRBD2 (7 bases). V dropped 8 bases and J dropped 2 bases, with 16 bases sitting between them. The germline CDR1 and CDR2 sequences are SNHLY and FYNNEI. This CDR3 comprises 14 residues. Here the CDR3 DNA reads TGTGCCAGCCGGCAGCGGGGACAAACCTACGAGCAGTACTTC. It encodes CASRQRGQTYEQYF.

This clone has a handful of counts. The rearrangement links TRBV4-1 to TRBJ2-3, with TRBD2 matching over 14 bases. Germline CDR1 is MGHRA and CDR2 is YSYEKL. The CDR3 runs 17 residues. J was trimmed by 3 bases and V by 1 base; bases with no gene match: 3. This CDR3 is CASSQAGTSGRTDTQYF. DNA for the CDR3: TGCGCCAGCAGCCAAGCCGGGACTAGCGGGAGAACAGATACGCAGTATTTT.

This sequence joins TRBV7-2 and TRBJ2-3; D possibly corresponds to TRBD2 (5 bases). From germline, CDR1 is SGHTA and CDR2 FQGNSA. This CDR3 spans 14 amino acids. The V end was cut by 4 bases, the J end by 4 bases, with 12 bases between. Written as DNA, the CDR3 is TGTGCCAGCAGCTCTACTAGTATCCCAGATACGCAGTATTTT. Translating it yields CASSSTSIPDTQYF.

In its sample, this clone was seen a few times. One junction end does not reproduce the germline sequence, and a read error may be involved. The chain links TRBV7-9 to TRBJ1-2; D is undetermined. There are 12 residues in the CDR3. CDR1 SEHNR and CDR2 FQNEAQ come from the germline V gene (reference sequence). The CDR3 is CSSSRTPYGYTF. CDR3 sequence (DNA): TGTTCCAGCAGCAGAACACCCTATGGCTACACCTTC.

Only a few counts were recorded for this clone. This rearrangement joins TRBV18 to TRBJ2-1; D gene ambiguous. Germline loops: CDR1 KGHSH, CDR2 LQKENI. This CDR3 is built from 13 residues. V lost 2 bases and J 2 bases, leaving 4 bases between the germline ends. CDR3 nucleotide sequence: TGTGCCAGCTCACCAGGGCCCTACAATGAGCAGTTCTTC. Protein product: CASSPGPYNEQFF. Using reference TRBV18 and TRBJ2-1 for the parts outside the CDR3, the full variable domain is NAGVMQNPRHLVRRRGQEARLRCSPMKGHSHVYWYRQLPEEGLKFMVYLQKENIIDESGMPKERFSAEFPKEGPSILRIQQVVRGDSAAYFCASSPGPYNEQFFGPGTRLTVL.

The genes are TRBV19 and TRBJ2-7; TRBD1 matches at 8 bases. The CDR3 contains 14 residues. Germline CDR1 LNHDA, CDR2 SQIVND (reference sequence). Unmatched junction bases numbered 4, after V lost 6 bases and J lost 0 bases. This chain's CDR3 is CASRDRASSYEQYF. DNA for the CDR3: TGTGCCAGTAGGGACAGGGCAAGCTCCTACGAGCAGTACTTC.

The chain recombines TRBV7-9 with TRBJ1-2, with a weak D call TRBD1 (6 bases). From germline, CDR1 is SEHNR and CDR2 FQNEAQ (reference sequence). Between the trimmed V and J ends, which lost 6 bases and 4 bases, there was a span of 15 bases. The CDR3 is 14 amino acids. CDR3 sequence (DNA): TGTGCCAGCAGTTCCGGACAGACCCGCTATGGCTACACCTTC. Encoded protein: CASSSGQTRYGYTF.

J is TRBJ1-5 and V is TRBV28, with TRBD1 as a possible D gene (6 bases). The germline CDR1 and CDR2 sequences are MDHEN and SYDVKM. The CDR3 consists of 14 residues. V was clipped by 2 bases and J by 8 bases, with 13 bases between them. The CDR3 DNA reads as TGTGCCAGCAGTTTAGCCAGGGGCGTAGAGCCCCAGCATTTT. This translates into CASSLARGVEPQHF. Filled out from reference TRBV28 and TRBJ1-5, the complete variable domain reads DVKVTQSSRYLVKRTGEKVFLECVQDMDHENMFWYRQDPGLGLRLIYFSYDVKMKEKGDIPEGYSVSREKKERFSLILESASTNQTSMYLCASSLARGVEPQHFGDGTRLSIL.

CDR3: CASSRQGTKNIQYF. DNA for the CDR3: TGTGCCAGCAGCCGACAGGGAACCAAAAACATTCAGTACTTC. This chain links TRBV19 with TRBJ2-4; 7 nucleotides line up with TRBD1. The CDR3 runs to 14 residues. Germline CDR1 reads LNHDA; CDR2 reads SQIVND (reference sequence). Germline trimming cut 9 bases from V and 2 bases from J; bases unmatched to any gene: 7.

This clone was observed a handful of times. V is TRBV4-3 and J is TRBJ1-1, with 7 bases identical to TRBD1. The germline gives CDR1 LGHNA, CDR2 YSLEER. J was trimmed by 8 bases and V by 0 bases; bases with no gene match: 3. This CDR3 comprises 13 residues. The CDR3, as DNA: TGCGCCAGCAGCCAAGATGTGGACAGGGAAGCTTTCTTT. This encodes CASSQDVDREAFF.

V and J are TRBV4-1 and TRBJ1-1; a possible D gene is TRBD1 (5 bases). From germline, CDR1 is MGHRA and CDR2 YSYEKL. The CDR3 spans 15 residues. Trimming took 3 bases from V and 4 from J, leaving 15 bases between them. The chain's CDR3 is CASSHADRGVTEAFF. The CDR3 DNA sequence: TGCGCCAGCAGCCACGCCGATAGGGGTGTCACTGAAGCTTTCTTT.

The V gene is TRBV19, the J gene TRBJ1-4, with TRBD1 identical over 7 bases. The trim removed 5 bases at V and 0 bases at J, leaving 6 bases unmatched. The germline CDR1 and CDR2 sequences are LNHDA and SQIVND (reference sequence). This CDR3 comprises 16 residues. CDR3 protein: CASSWGQTPTNEKLFF. The CDR3 DNA sequence: TGTGCCAGTAGTTGGGGACAGACCCCAACTAATGAAAAACTGTTTTTT.

This rearrangement joins TRBV18 to TRBJ1-6, with 9 bases matching TRBD1. This CDR3 has 16 residues. Trimming at V came to 6 bases and at J to 10 bases, leaving 13 bases not matched to a gene. From germline, CDR1 is KGHSH and CDR2 LQKENI. CDR3 amino acids: CASSLDEGTGLSPLHF. CDR3 bases: TGTGCCAGCTCTCTTGACGAGGGGACAGGGTTATCACCCCTCCACTTT.

V usage is TRBV7-9 and J usage is TRBJ2-2; no clear D. The CDR3 has 13 amino acids. Germline V gene data show CDR1 as SEHNR and CDR2 as FQNEAQ (reference sequence). Trimming stripped 5 bases from V and 7 bases from J, with 11 bases between. For the CDR3, the DNA is TGTGCCAGCAGCCGGAGTCTTTTCGGGGAGCTGTTTTTT. Translation: CASSRSLFGELFF.

The J gene is TRBJ1-4, the V gene TRBV7-9; D perhaps matches TRBD1 (5 bases). Germline CDR1 reads SEHNR; CDR2 reads FQNEAQ (reference sequence). CDR3 length: 14 amino acids. Trimming took off 1 base at V and 5 bases at J, with 8 bases between the two ends. CDR3 DNA: TGTGCCAGCAGCTTAGGGAAGGGGAATGAAAAACTGTTTTTT. Protein product: CASSLGKGNEKLFF. Variable domain in full (rest from reference TRBV7-9 and TRBJ1-4): DTGVSQNPRHKITKRGQNVTFRCDPISEHNRLYWYRQTLGQGPEFLTYFQNEAQLEKSRLLSDRFSAERPKGSFSTLEIQRTEQGDSAMYLCASSLGKGNEKLFFGSGTQLSVL.

The sample holds one count of this clone. The genes are TRBV19 and TRBJ2-4, with 7 bases fitting TRBD1. Trimming cost V 3 bases and J 5 bases; bases outside gene matches: 7. The CDR3 has 15 residues. The germline V gene encodes CDR1 LNHDA and CDR2 SQIVND (reference sequence). The CDR3 DNA is TGTGCCAGTAGTATGGCCTCGGGACAGCAAAACATTCAGTACTTC. This sequence encodes CASSMASGQQNIQYF.